This TCR beta chain was obtained from a study of T cells expressing NK-cell markers. The wider study: Sequenced donors, eight in total, included seven who were HCMV-seropositive and one who was seronegative.

Overall study findings and caveats: Uncertainty persisted over the HCMV specificity of expanded NKG2C+ T cell clones.

Note on this clonotype: Its antigen is still unknown.

TCRdb reprocessed the 5' RACE reads, keeping one entry per CDR3 protein, no DNA. Across tens of thousands of distinct CDR3 sequences, the top ten clones capture 45% to 65% of the sample. The sequenced sample consisted of blood T cells: a sorted CD56 or NKG2C T cell subset, CD4+ or CD8+ T cells, or bulk PBMC T cells (not recorded which). This clonotype was obtained from a man aged 18-75 years in good health.

CDR3 residues: CASSHYNEQFF. This chain connects TRBV4-1 to TRBJ2-1. CDR3 length equals 11 residues. Germline CDR1 MGHRA, CDR2 YSYEKL.